This T cell receptor (beta chain) was sequenced in a study of T cells in Graves' hyperthyroidism and ophthalmopathy. Findings and limits, study-wide: Stable hyperthyroidism and ophthalmopathy were separated using 13 V-J signatures. Ophthalmopathy was predicted by the model a median of about 6.7 months ahead of onset.

Authors of the study amplified TCR beta CDR3 regions from RNA transcripts. First-round RT-PCR with HTBI primers amplified the TCR CDR3 region. A single record per CDR3 protein comes from TCRdb applying MiXCR to the multiplex PCR reads. The table lists roughly 500,000 distinct CDR3 sequences, 35% to 55% of them singletons. Exclusion criteria comprised uncontrolled infection, other autoimmune disease, pregnancy or lactation. Orbital computed tomography and thyroid ultrasound, together with serum TRAb and thyroxine and clinical symptoms, were used for diagnoses. V dropped 1 base and J dropped 8 bases, with 9 bases sitting between them. Per the germline V gene, CDR1 is SGHTA and CDR2 is FQGNSA. The CDR3 loop spans 13 amino acids. The table lists this clonotype with a few counts. Its specificity is not known.

This receptor was obtained from an adult woman with Graves' disease, either hyperthyroidism or ophthalmopathy (not recorded which). Sequencing used peripheral blood or thyroid tissue (not recorded which). The chain joins TRBV7-2 to TRBJ2-1; D call uncertain. The CDR3 nucleotides are TGTGCCAGCAGCTTAGGAATGTTGTATGAGCAGTTCTTC. This sequence encodes CASSLGMLYEQFF.